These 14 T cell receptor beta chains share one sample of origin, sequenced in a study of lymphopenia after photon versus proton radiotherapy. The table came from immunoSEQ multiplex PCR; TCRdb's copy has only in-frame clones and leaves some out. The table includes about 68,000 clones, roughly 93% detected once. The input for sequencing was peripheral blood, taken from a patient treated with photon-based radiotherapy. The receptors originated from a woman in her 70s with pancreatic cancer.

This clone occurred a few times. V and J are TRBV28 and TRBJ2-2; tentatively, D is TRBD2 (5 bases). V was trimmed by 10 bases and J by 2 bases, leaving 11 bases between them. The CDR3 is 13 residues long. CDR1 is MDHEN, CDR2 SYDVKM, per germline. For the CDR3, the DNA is TGTGCCACCACGGACTCTAACACCGGGGAGCTGTTTTTT. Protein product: CATTDSNTGELFF. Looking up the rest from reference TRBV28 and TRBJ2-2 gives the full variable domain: DVKVTQSSRYLVKRTGEKVFLECVQDMDHENMFWYRQDPGLGLRLIYFSYDVKMKEKGDIPEGYSVSREKKERFSLILESASTNQTSMYLCATTDSNTGELFFGEGSRLTVL.

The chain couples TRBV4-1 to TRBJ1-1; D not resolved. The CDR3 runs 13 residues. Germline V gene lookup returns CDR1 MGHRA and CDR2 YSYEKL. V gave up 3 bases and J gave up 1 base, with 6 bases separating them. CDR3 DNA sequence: TGCGCCAGCAGCCACCAGAGGAACACTGAAGCTTTCTTT. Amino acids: CASSHQRNTEAFF.

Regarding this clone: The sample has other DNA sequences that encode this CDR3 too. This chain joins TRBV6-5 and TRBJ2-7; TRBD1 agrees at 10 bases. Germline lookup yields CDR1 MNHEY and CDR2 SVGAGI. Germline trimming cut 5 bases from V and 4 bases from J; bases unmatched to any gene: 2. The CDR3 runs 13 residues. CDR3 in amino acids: CASSRDRGYEQYF. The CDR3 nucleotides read TGTGCCAGCAGTCGGGACAGGGGTTACGAGCAGTACTTC.

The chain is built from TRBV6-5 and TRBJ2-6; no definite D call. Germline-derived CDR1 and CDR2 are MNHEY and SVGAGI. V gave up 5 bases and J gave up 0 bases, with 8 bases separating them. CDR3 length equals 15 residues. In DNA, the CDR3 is TGTGCCAGCAGTGGATCATACTCTGGGGCCAACGTCCTGACTTTC. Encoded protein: CASSGSYSGANVLTF.

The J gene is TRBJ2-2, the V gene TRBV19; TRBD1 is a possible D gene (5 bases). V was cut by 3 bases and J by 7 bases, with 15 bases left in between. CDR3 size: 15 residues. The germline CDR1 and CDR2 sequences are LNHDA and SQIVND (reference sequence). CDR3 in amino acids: CASSMQDNPGGELFF. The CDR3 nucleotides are TGTGCCAGTAGTATGCAGGACAACCCGGGCGGGGAGCTGTTTTTT.

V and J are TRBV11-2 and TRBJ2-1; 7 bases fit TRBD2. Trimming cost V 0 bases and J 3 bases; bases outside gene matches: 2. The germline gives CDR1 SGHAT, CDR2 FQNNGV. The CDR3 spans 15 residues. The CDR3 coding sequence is TGTGCCAGCAGCTTAGATCGGACTAGCTACAATGAGCAGTTCTTC. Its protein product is CASSLDRTSYNEQFF.

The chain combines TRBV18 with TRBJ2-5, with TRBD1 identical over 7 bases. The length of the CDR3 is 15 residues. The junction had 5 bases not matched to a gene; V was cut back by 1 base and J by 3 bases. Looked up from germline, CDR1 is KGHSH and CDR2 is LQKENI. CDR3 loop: CASSPRTTGEETQYF. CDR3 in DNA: TGTGCCAGCTCACCACGGACCACAGGGGAAGAGACCCAGTACTTC.

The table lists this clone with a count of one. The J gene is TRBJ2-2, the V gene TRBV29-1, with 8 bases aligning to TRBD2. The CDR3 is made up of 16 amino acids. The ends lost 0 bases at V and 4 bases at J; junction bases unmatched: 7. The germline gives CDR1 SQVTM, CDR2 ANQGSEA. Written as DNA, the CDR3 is TGCAGCGTTGAAGAGTTTGCGGGAGGCCTCACCGGGGAGCTGTTTTTT. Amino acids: CSVEEFAGGLTGELFF.

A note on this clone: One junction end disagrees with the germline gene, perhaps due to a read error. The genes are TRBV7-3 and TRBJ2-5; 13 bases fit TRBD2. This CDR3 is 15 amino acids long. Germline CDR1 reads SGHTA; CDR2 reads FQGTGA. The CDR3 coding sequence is TGTGCCAGCAGCACGGGACTAGCGGGGCAAGGGACCCAGTACTTC. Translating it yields CASSTGLAGQGTQYF.

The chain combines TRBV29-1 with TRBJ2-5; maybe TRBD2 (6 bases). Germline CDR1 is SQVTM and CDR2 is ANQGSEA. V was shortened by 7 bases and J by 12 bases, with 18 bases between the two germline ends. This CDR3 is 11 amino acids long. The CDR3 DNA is TGCAGCGCCGCGGGTGGGGGGACGGAGTACTTC. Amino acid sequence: CSAAGGGTEYF.

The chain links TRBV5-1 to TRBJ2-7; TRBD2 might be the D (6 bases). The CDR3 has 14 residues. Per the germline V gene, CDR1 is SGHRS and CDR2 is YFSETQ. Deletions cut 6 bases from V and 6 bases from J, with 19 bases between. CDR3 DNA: TGCGCCAGCACCCTCGAAGGGGCGCGGGGCGAGCAGTACTTC. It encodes CASTLEGARGEQYF.

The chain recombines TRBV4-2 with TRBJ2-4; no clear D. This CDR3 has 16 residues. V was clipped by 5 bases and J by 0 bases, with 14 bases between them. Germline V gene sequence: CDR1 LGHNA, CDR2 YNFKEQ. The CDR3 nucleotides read TGTGCCAGCAGCTATAGCACGGCAGCAGCCAAAAACATTCAGTACTTC. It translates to CASSYSTAAAKNIQYF.

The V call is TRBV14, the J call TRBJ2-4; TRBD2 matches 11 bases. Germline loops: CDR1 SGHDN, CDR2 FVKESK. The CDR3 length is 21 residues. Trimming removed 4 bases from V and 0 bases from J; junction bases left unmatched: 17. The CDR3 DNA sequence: TGTGCCAGCAGCCCCGGGGGGACCGGGACTAGCGGTACTCTAGCCAAAAACATTCAGTACTTC. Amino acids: CASSPGGTGTSGTLAKNIQYF.

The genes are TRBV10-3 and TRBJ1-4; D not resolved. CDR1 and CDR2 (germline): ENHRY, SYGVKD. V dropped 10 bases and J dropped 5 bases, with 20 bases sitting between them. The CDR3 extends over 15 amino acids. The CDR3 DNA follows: TGTGCCACCCAGGCGAGCGGAACTCCAAATGAAAAACTGTTTTTT. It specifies CATQASGTPNEKLFF.